This TCR beta chain was captured in a study of T-cell memory formation after mild COVID-19. This CDR3 comprises 13 residues. Deletions cut 1 base from V and 2 bases from J, with 6 bases between. CDR1 and CDR2 (germline): DFQATT, SNEGSKA (reference sequence). Study results and caveats: A balance of CD4 and CD8 characterized clones contracting day 15 to 85, whereas later expanders leaned CD4+.

On this clonotype: As yet, its antigen is unknown.

MiXCR, run by TCRdb on the 5' RACE reads, gives a single entry per CDR3 protein. The table has fewer than 400,000 distinct CDR3 sequences, approximately 13% seen once. The sequencing input was PBMCs or a T cell subset sorted from them (not recorded which). The rearrangement joins TRBV20-1 to TRBJ2-1; TRBD2 is a possible D gene (5 bases). The source of this sequence is a man between 18 and 35 years old who had mild COVID-19 (a few samples of this study predate the infection). Cell type and time point are not known. This CDR3 reads CSARAGTYNEQFF. Here the CDR3 DNA reads TGCAGTGCTAGAGCGGGGACCTACAATGAGCAGTTCTTC.